This T cell receptor (beta chain) was recovered during a study of blood T cell repertoires in COVID-19. This clone was counted only a few times. The CDR3 consists of 16 residues. Per the authors' pipeline: Estimates of nucleated cell counts were drawn from the amplification of reference gene primers. Profiling relied on immunoSEQ multiplex PCR, and the TCRdb table lists in-frame clones only, not all of them. V, J and clone size were drawn from that table, and D and trimming were deduced from the DNA. Seen here are fewer than 250,000 clones, roughly 81% observed once, and the top ten hold 4% to 4.5%. This clonotype was obtained from a man in his fifties or sixties with acute or convalescent COVID-19. The chain uses TRBV21-1 and TRBJ2-1; TRBD2, the D gene given by the table, was not confirmed from the DNA. TRBV21-1 is described as a pseudogene. The sequencing sample was made of peripheral blood. The CDR3 sequence is CAAHTLAGGPYNEQFF. The CDR3, as DNA: TGTGCCGCACACACCTTAGCGGGAGGGCCCTACAATGAGCAGTTCTTC.